This TCR beta chain derives from a study of tumor-infiltrating lymphocytes in primary liver carcinoma. Whole-study context: The number of productive TCRbeta reads per sample ranged from roughly 3.5 to 7.13 million and was similar across tissue types.

The source material, roughly 18-31 mg of unsorted bulk tissue, was used to co-extract RNA and DNA. The input was about 490 ng total RNA; TCR beta cDNA was made from it with a constant-region primer. Employing slightly modified ARM-PCR, three nested multiplex PCR rounds were run, and these gave rise to the TCR beta libraries. Forward primers for TRBV1-TRBV30 and a C-beta reverse primer served the first two PCR rounds, at roughly 10 cycles each. TCRdb ran MiXCR on the multiplex PCR reads and lists one entry per CDR3 protein. The repertoire holds more than 100,000 distinct CDR3 sequences, less than 80% seen once, with 7% to 10% in the top ten. Germline V gene sequence: CDR1 SQVTM, CDR2 ANQGSEA. CDR3 size: 13 residues. J was trimmed by 7 bases and V by 8 bases; bases with no gene match: 9. Remarks on this clonotype: It may be a read error: a sequence one base away is much more abundant.

The source material was liver tumor tissue from sampling region 1. Documented subset: tumor region T1, superior pole. V usage is TRBV29-1 and J usage is TRBJ2-1; TRBD2 agrees at 9 bases. The receptor comes from a woman aged 60 to 75 with primary liver carcinoma and hepatitis B virus infection. The CDR3 bases are TGCAGCACCCGAACTAGCGGGTGGAATGAGCAGTTCTTC. This translates into CSTRTSGWNEQFF.